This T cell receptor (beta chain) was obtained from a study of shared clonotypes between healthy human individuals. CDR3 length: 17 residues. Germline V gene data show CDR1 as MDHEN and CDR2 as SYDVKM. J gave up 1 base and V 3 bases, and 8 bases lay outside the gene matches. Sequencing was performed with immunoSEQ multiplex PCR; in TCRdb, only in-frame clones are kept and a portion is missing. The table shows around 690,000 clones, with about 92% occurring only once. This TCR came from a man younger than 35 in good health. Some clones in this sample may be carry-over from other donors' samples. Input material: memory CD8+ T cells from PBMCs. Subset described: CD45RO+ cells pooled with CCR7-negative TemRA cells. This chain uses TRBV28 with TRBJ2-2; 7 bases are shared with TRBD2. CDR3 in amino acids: CASSLISGGGNTGELFF. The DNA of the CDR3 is TGTGCCAGCAGTTTGATATCGGGCGGGGGGAACACCGGGGAGCTGTTTTTT.